A single sample gave rise to the 11 T cell receptor beta chains below, sequenced in a study of post-analysis software for immune sequencing data. Prepared libraries of TCR beta cDNA carried unique molecular identifiers. TCRdb used MiXCR to reprocess the PCR reads, holding one entry per CDR3 protein. The sample has 600,000 to 700,000 distinct CDR3 sequences; roughly three fifths are singletons. Study-wide results and limits: About five TRBV segments appeared more often in patients than in controls, and TRBV5-6, TRBV5-1 and TRBV20-1 were among these.

These receptors' targets are unknown. The sample comprised blood. These TCRs come from a girl aged 2-10 years with multiple sclerosis.

This clonotype appeared a single time. The chain links TRBV7-9 to TRBJ2-5; TRBD1 matches 8 bases. V lost 6 bases, J lost 4 bases, and 4 bases stayed unmatched. CDR1 is SEHNR and CDR2 is FQNEAQ in the germline V gene (reference sequence). CDR3 length: 13 amino acids. The CDR3 sequence: CASRSTGGETQYF. The CDR3 nucleotides read TGTGCCAGCAGAAGTACAGGGGGAGAGACCCAGTACTTC. The variable domain in full, with the rest retrieved from reference TRBV7-9 and TRBJ2-5, is DTGVSQNPRHKITKRGQNVTFRCDPISEHNRLYWYRQTLGQGPEFLTYFQNEAQLEKSRLLSDRFSAERPKGSFSTLEIQRTEQGDSAMYLCASRSTGGETQYFGPGTRLLVL.

This sequence joins TRBV7-9 and TRBJ2-3, with 12 bases matching TRBD2. The J segment lost 4 bases and the V segment lost 5 bases, leaving 7 bases of the junction unmatched. This CDR3 is 16 amino acids long. Germline V CDR1 and CDR2: SEHNR, FQNEAQ (reference sequence). The CDR3 DNA sequence: TGTGCCAGCAGCCCCACGACTAGCGGGAGCCCAGATACGCAGTATTTT. Its protein is CASSPTTSGSPDTQYF.

V usage is TRBV29-1 and J usage is TRBJ2-1; TRBD1 agrees at 9 bases. CDR1 is SQVTM and CDR2 is ANQGSEA in the germline V gene. The CDR3 spans 12 residues. The trim removed 7 bases at V and 9 bases at J, leaving 7 bases unmatched. CDR3 DNA: TGCAGCGGGGACAGGGAGGGGAGTGAGCAGTTCTTC. Translating it yields CSGDREGSEQFF.

The chain couples TRBV7-8 to TRBJ1-2; 8 bases agree with TRBD1. The ends lost 11 bases at V and 6 bases at J; junction bases unmatched: 8. The CDR3 is made up of 12 amino acids. The germline V gene encodes CDR1 SGHVS and CDR2 FQNEAQ. The CDR3 sequence: CAGWDRPNGYTF. The CDR3 DNA reads as TGTGCCGGCTGGGACAGGCCTAATGGCTACACCTTC.

The chain employs TRBV20-1 and TRBJ2-7; perhaps TRBD2 as D (6 bases). Germline V gene lookup returns CDR1 DFQATT and CDR2 SNEGSKA (reference sequence). The CDR3 is 14 amino acids. The V end was cut by 3 bases, the J end by 2 bases, with 14 bases between. This CDR3 is CSASGDSHAYEQYF. As DNA, the CDR3 is TGCAGTGCTAGTGGGGACTCCCACGCCTACGAGCAGTACTTC.

The chain couples TRBV2 to TRBJ1-1; D is uncertain. Germline CDR1 SNHLY, CDR2 FYNNEI. The V end was cut by 6 bases, the J end by 7 bases, with 15 bases between. The CDR3 has 13 residues. In DNA form, the CDR3 reads TGTGCCAGCAGGCCCGACTTGCGGGGTGAAGCTTTCTTT. Encoded protein: CASRPDLRGEAFF.

In its sample, this clonotype was seen once. The junction and the germline gene differ at one end; a read error may be behind it. The V call is TRBV11-2, the J call TRBJ2-5, with 9 bases aligning to TRBD1. The J call may be in error: the DNA end matches TRBJ2-7 better. This CDR3 spans 17 amino acids. Germline CDR1 reads SGHAT; CDR2 reads FQNNGV. DNA of the CDR3: TGCGCCAGCAGCTCTGGGGACAGGGTTTGGAACTACGACGAGCAGTACTTC. This sequence encodes CASSSGDRVWNYDEQYF.

The chain combines TRBV29-1 with TRBJ2-6; the D gene could be TRBD1 or TRBD2 (5 bases each). With 1 base removed from V and 2 bases from J, the gap between germline ends came to 12 bases. The CDR3 sequence is 16 residues long. Germline CDR1 is SQVTM and CDR2 is ANQGSEA. CDR3 coding DNA: TGCAGCGTTGAAGGAGGGGTCTACACTGGGGCCAACGTCCTGACTTTC. Translating gives CSVEGGVYTGANVLTF.

Only a few counts were recorded for this clonotype. This sequence joins TRBV20-1 and TRBJ2-1; the match to TRBD2 covers 16 bases. The germline V gene encodes CDR1 DFQATT and CDR2 SNEGSKA (reference sequence). V was pared by 5 bases and J by 6 bases, with 10 bases of the junction left unmatched. This CDR3 region has 17 residues. CDR3 in DNA: TGCAGTGCTCCACAGGGACTAGCGGGGGGGCTTGGCAATGAGCAGTTCTTC. This codes for CSAPQGLAGGLGNEQFF.

The rearrangement uses TRBV5-6 and TRBJ1-1; no clear D gene. The CDR3 extends over 15 amino acids. V gave up 4 bases and J gave up 2 bases, with 15 bases separating them. CDR1 is SGHDT, CDR2 YYEEEE, per germline. CDR3 protein: CASSHRVGLNTEAFF. The CDR3 DNA is TGTGCCAGCAGCCATAGGGTAGGACTAAACACTGAAGCTTTCTTT. Full variable domain (missing parts from reference TRBV5-6 and TRBJ1-1): DAGVTQSPTHLIKTRGQQVTLRCSPKSGHDTVSWYQQALGQGPQFIFQYYEEEERQRGNFPDRFSGHQFPNYSSELNVNALLLGDSALYLCASSHRVGLNTEAFFGQGTRLTVV.

The rearrangement links TRBV20-1 to TRBJ1-2; no definite D call. The CDR3 sequence is 14 residues long. Trimming cost V 5 bases and J 5 bases, with 18 bases left between them. CDR1 is DFQATT and CDR2 is SNEGSKA in the germline V gene (reference sequence). CDR3 in DNA: TGCAGTGCTGTCGGGCATCAGATCGGGTATGGCTACACCTTC. Protein product: CSAVGHQIGYGYTF.